This TCR beta chain was identified in a study of CD8+CD57+ T cells in acquired aplastic anemia. This clonotype has a count of ten or more. The antigen is unknown. Study-wide points: CD8+ Simpson's diversity showed no significant patient-control difference.

TCR beta VDJ combinations and CDR3 sequences were profiled from genomic DNA. TCRdb reanalysed the reads using MiXCR and keeps one entry per CDR3 protein. Among around 230,000 distinct CDR3 sequences listed, roughly 55% were seen once. The specimen sequenced was sorted CD4+, CD8+, or CD8+CD57+ T cells (not recorded which) from PBMCs. The clonotype was recovered from a human donor in good health.

CDR3 in DNA: TGTGCCAGCAGCCACGGACTAGCGGGAGACTACGAGCAGTACTTC. It specifies CASSHGLAGDYEQYF. The J gene is TRBJ2-7, the V gene TRBV9; 13 bases are a match to TRBD2. This CDR3 is 15 amino acids long. The V gene's germline CDR1 is SGDLS and CDR2 YYNGEE. The V and J ends lost 4 bases and 3 bases, in that order; junction bases with no gene match: 4.